The 9 T cell receptor beta chains below were found in one sample sequenced in a study of blood T cell repertoires in COVID-19. TCRdb's table, derived via immunoSEQ multiplex PCR, lists solely in-frame clones and lacks some. The repertoire holds about 220,000 clones, with roughly 84% as singletons. The material sequenced was peripheral blood. Receptors were obtained from a woman at least 80 years old with acute or convalescent COVID-19.

V usage is TRBV7-2 and J usage is TRBJ2-1; 8 bases line up with TRBD2. The CDR3 loop spans 16 amino acids. Per germline, CDR1 SGHTA and CDR2 FQGNSA. J gave up 3 bases and V 5 bases, and 9 bases lay outside the gene matches. The CDR3 spells CASSLWRGVGYNEQFF. The CDR3 region has the DNA TGTGCCAGCAGCCTTTGGCGGGGGGTCGGCTACAATGAGCAGTTCTTC.

The rearrangement uses TRBV4-1 and TRBJ1-1, with 9 nucleotides matching TRBD1. The junction had 13 bases not matched to a gene; V was cut back by 0 bases and J by 11 bases. The CDR3 runs 16 residues. Germline lookup yields CDR1 MGHRA and CDR2 YSYEKL. The CDR3 bases are TGCGCCAGCAGCCAAGAATCTTTCGGGACAGGGAACAGGGCTTTCTTT. Its protein product is CASSQESFGTGNRAFF.

This chain connects TRBV29-1 to TRBJ1-5; TRBD1 aligns across 7 bases. CDR3 length equals 14 residues. After removal of 4 bases from V and 0 bases from J, the junction contained 3 bases not matched to a gene. Germline CDR1 SQVTM, CDR2 ANQGSEA. The CDR3 reads CSVARDSSNQPQHF. As DNA, the CDR3 is TGCAGCGTTGCTAGGGACAGTAGCAATCAGCCCCAGCATTTT.

This clone was recorded once. The chain employs TRBV5-1 and TRBJ1-5, with no clear D. The ends were cut back, 4 bases at V and 2 bases at J, with 10 bases in the middle. The germline gives CDR1 SGHRS, CDR2 YFSETQ. This CDR3 comprises 14 residues. CDR3 DNA sequence: TGCGCCAGCAGCCAGGTCCCGGGCAATCAGCCCCAGCATTTT. Translated, it gives CASSQVPGNQPQHF.

The J gene is TRBJ1-1, the V gene TRBV5-4; 8 bases agree with TRBD1. The CDR3 totals 14 residues. With V trimmed by 3 bases and J by 6 bases, 7 bases remained unmatched. Germline V gives CDR1 SGHNT, CDR2 YYREEE (reference sequence). The CDR3, as DNA: TGTGCCAGCAGCTACCGGGACAGGTCCCCTGAAGCTTTCTTT. This codes for CASSYRDRSPEAFF.

V is TRBV9 and J is TRBJ1-1; D possibly corresponds to TRBD1 (6 bases). V gave up 0 bases and J gave up 1 base, with 7 bases separating them. The CDR3 is made up of 14 amino acids. Germline CDR1 reads SGDLS; CDR2 reads YYNGEE. Here the CDR3 DNA reads TGTGCCAGCAGCGTAGGGACAGAGAACACTGAAGCTTTCTTT. Its translation: CASSVGTENTEAFF. The entire variable domain, with the rest obtained from reference TRBV9 and TRBJ1-1, is as follows: DSGVTQTPKHLITATGQRVTLRCSPRSGDLSVYWYQQSLDQGLQFLIQYYNGEERAKGNILERFSAQQFPDLHSELNLSSLELGDSALYFCASSVGTENTEAFFGQGTRLTVV.

This clone was seen just once. V usage is TRBV6-8 and J usage is TRBJ1-1; 10 bases line up with TRBD1. The CDR3 has 15 residues. After removal of 2 bases from V and 3 bases from J, the junction contained 3 bases not matched to a gene. The V gene's germline CDR1 is MNHGY and CDR2 SAAAGT. CDR3 coding DNA: TGTGCCAGCAGTTACGGACAGGGGGGGTACACTGAAGCTTTCTTT. Translation: CASSYGQGGYTEAFF.

The V and J genes are TRBV7-2 and TRBJ1-4, with D possibly being TRBD1 (6 bases). Germline CDR1 SGHTA, CDR2 FQGNSA. This CDR3 has 15 residues. Trimming removed 5 bases from V and 4 bases from J, with 14 bases in between. The CDR3 nucleotides read TGTGCCAGCAGCGTCACAGGGATCCTTAATGAAAAACTGTTTTTT. Residues: CASSVTGILNEKLFF.

The chain joins TRBV19 to TRBJ2-7, with 7 bases fitting TRBD2. The CDR3 spans 13 residues. The V gene end was trimmed by 11 bases and the J gene end by 2 bases; junction bases not matched to a gene: 9. Germline V gene lookup returns CDR1 LNHDA and CDR2 SQIVND (reference sequence). The CDR3 region is CAGTGLTTYEQYF. For the CDR3, the DNA is TGTGCCGGCACGGGACTAACTACCTACGAGCAGTACTTC.